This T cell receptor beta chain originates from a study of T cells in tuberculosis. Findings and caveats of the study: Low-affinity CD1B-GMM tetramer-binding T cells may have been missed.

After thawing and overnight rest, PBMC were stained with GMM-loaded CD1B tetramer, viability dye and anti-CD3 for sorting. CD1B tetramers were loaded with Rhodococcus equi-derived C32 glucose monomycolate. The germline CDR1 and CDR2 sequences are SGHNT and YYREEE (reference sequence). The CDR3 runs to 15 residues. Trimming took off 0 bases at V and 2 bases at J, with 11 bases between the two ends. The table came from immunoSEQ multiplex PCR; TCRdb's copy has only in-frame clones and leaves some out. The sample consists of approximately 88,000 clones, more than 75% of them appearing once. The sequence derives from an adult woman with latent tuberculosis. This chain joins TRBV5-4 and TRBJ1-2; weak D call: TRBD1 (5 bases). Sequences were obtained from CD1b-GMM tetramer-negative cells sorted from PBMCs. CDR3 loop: CASSLVGGGNYGYTF. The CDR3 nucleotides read TGTGCCAGCAGCTTGGTTGGGGGAGGGAACTATGGCTACACCTTC.